What follows are 32 T cell receptor beta chains derived from one specimen sequenced in a study of shared clonotypes between healthy human individuals. Here immunoSEQ multiplex PCR was the method, and the copy in TCRdb shows in-frame clones only, minus some. This table holds 520,000 or so clones, around 79% found once. Sequencing input: PBMCs. The receptors stem from a woman aged 40 to 50 in good health. Some clones in this sample may be carry-over from other donors' samples.

This sequence joins TRBV6-5 and TRBJ1-2, with D perhaps TRBD1 (5 bases). The V gene lost 5 bases and the J gene lost 6 bases, with 16 bases spanning the gap. This CDR3 contains 14 residues. Germline loops: CDR1 MNHEY, CDR2 SVGAGI. As DNA, the CDR3 is TGTGCCAGCAGTGACGGGACCGCGATGGATGGCTACACCTTC. Translation gives CASSDGTAMDGYTF.

The chain couples TRBV7-3 to TRBJ1-5, with unresolved D. Trimming took 2 bases from V and 4 from J, leaving 6 bases between them. Germline-derived CDR1 and CDR2 are SGHTA and FQGTGA. The CDR3 loop spans 13 amino acids. CDR3 in DNA: TGTGCCAGCAGCTTAGACGGAAATCAGCCCCAGCATTTT. This encodes CASSLDGNQPQHF.

This clone was recorded once. Additional DNA sequences in this sample encode the identical CDR3. The rearrangement joins TRBV5-1 to TRBJ2-5; 9 bases line up with TRBD2. In germline, CDR1 is SGHRS, CDR2 YFSETQ. V shed 2 bases and J 4 bases; nucleotides not matched to a gene: 9. The CDR3 is 16 amino acids. The CDR3 here is CASSFGLAGAGETQYF. CDR3 nucleotide sequence: TGCGCCAGCAGCTTCGGATTAGCGGGAGCGGGAGAGACCCAGTACTTC.

CDR3: CASSRDRLTYEQYF. The CDR3 nucleotides are TGCGCCAGCAGCCGGGACAGACTTACCTACGAGCAGTACTTC. The V call is TRBV4-1, the J call TRBJ2-7, with 7 bases identical to TRBD1. V was clipped by 4 bases and J by 2 bases; unmatched bases: 5. The CDR3 contains 14 residues. Germline CDR1 MGHRA, CDR2 YSYEKL.

This chain uses TRBV30 with TRBJ2-1; 8 bases match TRBD2. The germline V gene encodes CDR1 GTSNPN and CDR2 SVGIG (reference sequence). This CDR3 spans 15 amino acids. The V gene end was trimmed by 5 bases and the J gene end by 8 bases; junction bases not matched to a gene: 14. The CDR3 nucleotides read TGTGCCTGGGAGCTTCGGGAGGGCCTAAGTTATGAGCAGTTCTTC. Amino acids: CAWELREGLSYEQFF.

This clone was recorded a few times. V is TRBV2 and J is TRBJ1-5; D uncertain. CDR3 size: 12 residues. Germline loops: CDR1 SNHLY, CDR2 FYNNEI. V lost 6 bases to trimming and J lost 3 bases, with 6 bases between them. CDR3 in DNA: TGTGCCAGCAGGGGTTACAATCAGCCCCAGCATTTT. Translating gives CASRGYNQPQHF. The entire variable domain, with the rest obtained from reference TRBV2 and TRBJ1-5, is as follows: EPEVTQTPSHQVTQMGQEVILRCVPISNHLYFYWYRQILGQKVEFLVSFYNNEISEKSEIFDDQFSVERPDGSNFTLKIRSTKLEDSAMYFCASRGYNQPQHFGDGTRLSIL.

The J gene is TRBJ2-2, the V gene TRBV5-6; 11 nucleotides line up with TRBD2. There are 15 residues in the CDR3. V gave up 5 bases and J gave up 3 bases; unmatched junction bases: 3. The germline V gene encodes CDR1 SGHDT and CDR2 YYEEEE. The CDR3 coding sequence is TGTGCCAGCAGTGGACTAGCGGGCTACACCGGGGAGCTGTTTTTT. It specifies CASSGLAGYTGELFF.

The chain carries TRBV9 and TRBJ1-1, with 8 bases matching TRBD1. V trimming: 4 bases; J trimming: 5 bases; junction bases outside the gene matches: 4. Germline V CDR1 and CDR2: SGDLS, YYNGEE. CDR3 length: 13 amino acids. CDR3 DNA sequence: TGTGCCAGCAGCACTCAGGGGGCAACTGAAGCTTTCTTT. The encoded protein is CASSTQGATEAFF.

The chain recombines TRBV7-9 with TRBJ2-5, with D maybe TRBD2 (5 bases). CDR1 is SEHNR and CDR2 is FQNEAQ in the germline V gene (reference sequence). This CDR3 is built from 13 residues. Trimming removed 3 bases from V and 1 base from J, with 6 bases in between. The CDR3 region is CASSFTSQETQYF. The CDR3 DNA sequence: TGTGCCAGCAGCTTTACTAGCCAAGAGACCCAGTACTTC.

The CDR3 here is CASSLFVPETQYF. The CDR3 nucleotides read TGTGCCAGCAGTTTATTTGTGCCTGAGACCCAGTACTTC. The gene calls are TRBV28 and TRBJ2-5; D gene uncertain. Trimming took off 1 base at V and 5 bases at J, with 8 bases between the two ends. CDR3 size: 13 residues. Germline V gene lookup returns CDR1 MDHEN and CDR2 SYDVKM.

This clone was seen only a few times. The V call is TRBV2, the J call TRBJ2-2, with D maybe TRBD2 (6 bases). With 6 bases removed from V and 1 base from J, the gap between germline ends came to 9 bases. Germline loops: CDR1 SNHLY, CDR2 FYNNEI. This CDR3 comprises 14 residues. The CDR3 DNA follows: TGTGCCAGCAGAGCTAGCGAGAACACCGGGGAGCTGTTTTTT. It encodes CASRASENTGELFF.

The rearrangement links TRBV7-3 to TRBJ2-5, with TRBD2 matching 7 bases. The germline CDR1 and CDR2 sequences are SGHTA and FQGTGA. This CDR3 is built from 14 residues. V shed 3 bases, J shed 5 bases, and the junction held 6 bases outside the gene matches. This CDR3 reads CASSFGGRSETQYF. DNA of the CDR3: TGTGCCAGCAGCTTTGGCGGGAGAAGCGAGACCCAGTACTTC.

This chain uses TRBV6-4 with TRBJ1-5; maybe TRBD1 (6 bases). Germline loops: CDR1 MRHNA, CDR2 SNTAGT. Deletions cut 0 bases from V and 6 bases from J, with 12 bases between. This CDR3 has 15 residues. CDR3 sequence reads: CASSDSTGGGQPQHF. The DNA of the CDR3 is TGTGCCAGCAGTGACTCGACCGGGGGCGGTCAGCCCCAGCATTTT.

CDR3 loop: CASSGSHLNTEAFF. The CDR3 DNA follows: TGTGCCAGCAGTGGATCACACCTGAACACTGAAGCTTTCTTT. The chain combines TRBV2 with TRBJ1-1; D unclear. This CDR3 is 14 amino acids long. V was trimmed by 4 bases and J by 0 bases, leaving 9 bases between them. The germline V gene has CDR1 SNHLY and CDR2 FYNNEI. Filled out from reference TRBV2 and TRBJ1-1, the complete variable domain reads EPEVTQTPSHQVTQMGQEVILRCVPISNHLYFYWYRQILGQKVEFLVSFYNNEISEKSEIFDDQFSVERPDGSNFTLKIRSTKLEDSAMYFCASSGSHLNTEAFFGQGTRLTVV.

About this clone: Other DNA sequences within the sample encode an identical CDR3. The CDR3 loop reads CSVEGAYEQYF. For the CDR3, the DNA is TGCAGCGTTGAAGGGGCCTACGAGCAGTACTTC. The chain couples TRBV29-1 to TRBJ2-7; D uncertain. Trimming stripped 1 base from V and 2 bases from J, with 3 bases between. Germline CDR1 reads SQVTM; CDR2 reads ANQGSEA. This CDR3 region has 11 residues.

The chain couples TRBV30 to TRBJ2-1, with 7 bases aligning to TRBD2. Looked up from germline, CDR1 is GTSNPN and CDR2 is SVGIG (reference sequence). The CDR3 is 13 residues long. Trimming removed 2 bases from V and 7 bases from J; junction bases left unmatched: 5. This chain's CDR3 is CAWSRTLANEQFF. As DNA, the CDR3 is TGTGCCTGGAGTAGGACACTAGCGAATGAGCAGTTCTTC. The variable domain in full, completed from reference TRBV30 and TRBJ2-1, reads SQTIHQWPATLVQPVGSPLSLECTVEGTSNPNLYWYRQAAGRGLQLLFYSVGIGQISSEVPQNLSASRPQDRQFILSSKKLLLSDSGFYLCAWSRTLANEQFFGPGTRLTVL.

The V call is TRBV7-9, the J call TRBJ1-6; TRBD1 aligns across 7 bases. The V gene's germline CDR1 is SEHNR and CDR2 FQNEAQ (reference sequence). Trimming at V came to 4 bases and at J to 13 bases, leaving 4 bases not matched to a gene. The length of the CDR3 is 12 residues. This chain's CDR3 is CASSSQTGPLHF. DNA for the CDR3: TGTGCCAGCAGCTCGCAGACAGGGCCCCTCCACTTT. The entire variable domain, with the rest obtained from reference TRBV7-9 and TRBJ1-6, is as follows: DTGVSQNPRHKITKRGQNVTFRCDPISEHNRLYWYRQTLGQGPEFLTYFQNEAQLEKSRLLSDRFSAERPKGSFSTLEIQRTEQGDSAMYLCASSSQTGPLHFGNGTRLTVT.

The genes are TRBV30 and TRBJ2-1, with a weak D call TRBD2 (7 bases). Germline assignment: CDR1 GTSNPN and CDR2 SVGIG (reference sequence). Trimming took off 3 bases at V and 5 bases at J, with 20 bases between the two ends. The CDR3 is made up of 16 amino acids. CDR3 sequence: CAWSPPGRDTNNEQFF. The CDR3 DNA reads TGTGCCTGGAGCCCCCCAGGGAGGGACACAAACAATGAGCAGTTCTTC. Full variable domain (remainder filled in from reference TRBV30 and TRBJ2-1): SQTIHQWPATLVQPVGSPLSLECTVEGTSNPNLYWYRQAAGRGLQLLFYSVGIGQISSEVPQNLSASRPQDRQFILSSKKLLLSDSGFYLCAWSPPGRDTNNEQFFGPGTRLTVL.

The rearrangement uses TRBV5-6 and TRBJ2-1, with 7 positions matching TRBD2. This CDR3 is built from 15 residues. The germline CDR1 and CDR2 sequences are SGHDT and YYEEEE. V was clipped by 0 bases and J by 6 bases; unmatched bases: 6. The CDR3 loop reads CASSLGGSASNEQFF. CDR3 nucleotide sequence: TGTGCCAGCAGCTTGGGCGGGAGTGCATCCAATGAGCAGTTCTTC.

CDR3 sequence: CASSKALRDTPVGDQPQHF. The CDR3 DNA reads TGTGCCAGCAGCAAAGCGCTCAGGGACACCCCGGTAGGAGATCAGCCCCAGCATTTT. V is TRBV21-1 and J is TRBJ1-5; the table gives TRBD1 as D, unverified against the DNA. TRBV21-1 is a known pseudogene. CDR3 length: 19 residues.

The chain is built from TRBV15 and TRBJ2-3; possibly TRBD2 for D (6 bases). Per germline, CDR1 LNHNV and CDR2 YYDKDF (reference sequence). The length of the CDR3 is 14 residues. Trimming stripped 3 bases from V and 4 bases from J, with 11 bases between. In DNA, the CDR3 is TGTGCCACCAGCAGCGGGAGTTGGGCAGATACGCAGTATTTT. Translating gives CATSSGSWADTQYF.

This clone was detected only once. This rearrangement joins TRBV29-1 to TRBJ2-1; no firm D call. This CDR3 has 12 amino acids. Trimming took off 8 bases at V and 5 bases at J, with 13 bases between the two ends. Germline V gene lookup returns CDR1 SQVTM and CDR2 ANQGSEA. DNA of the CDR3: TGCAGCATAATTGGCAGAGACAATGAGCAGTTCTTC. It codes for CSIIGRDNEQFF.

This clone appeared many times. The same CDR3 also results from other DNA sequences found in this sample. V is TRBV4-3 and J is TRBJ2-3; 8 bases are shared with TRBD1. J gave up 1 base and V 3 bases, and 3 bases lay outside the gene matches. From germline, CDR1 is LGHNA and CDR2 YSLEER. CDR3 size: 15 residues. CDR3 sequence: CASSQDRARTDTQYF. Written as DNA, the CDR3 is TGCGCCAGCAGCCAGGACAGGGCCCGCACAGATACGCAGTATTTT.

This clone was picked up a small number of times. The chain joins TRBV28 to TRBJ2-7; D might be TRBD1 or TRBD2, each matching 6 bases. The V and J ends lost 4 bases and 4 bases respectively, with 17 bases between them. Germline values: CDR1 MDHEN, CDR2 SYDVKM. The CDR3 extends over 15 amino acids. CDR3 in amino acids: CASSSPRGVGYEQYF. The CDR3 nucleotides read TGTGCCAGCAGTTCTCCGAGGGGGGTAGGGTACGAGCAGTACTTC.

Here the CDR3 reads CASSGSGNRGTGELFF. CDR3 sequence (DNA): TGCGCCAGCAGCGGAAGCGGGAACCGGGGCACCGGGGAGCTGTTTTTT. This chain joins TRBV5-1 and TRBJ2-2; 7 bases agree with TRBD2. The trim removed 4 bases at V and 4 bases at J, leaving 10 bases unmatched. Germline CDR1 and CDR2: SGHRS and YFSETQ. This CDR3 is 16 amino acids long. Supplemented by reference TRBV5-1 and TRBJ2-2, the full variable domain reads KAGVTQTPRYLIKTRGQQVTLSCSPISGHRSVSWYQQTPGQGLQFLFEYFSETQRNKGNFPGRFSGRQFSNSRSEMNVSTLELGDSALYLCASSGSGNRGTGELFFGEGSRLTVL.

Concerning this clone: Just one base apart from a much larger clone, this may be a read error. The CDR3 sequence is CASSFRSLGLGNYGYTF. The DNA for the CDR3 is TGTGCCAGCAGTTTCCGAAGCCTTGGTTTGGGGAACTATGGCTACACCTTC. The V gene is TRBV28, the J gene TRBJ1-2, with D unresolved. The germline CDR1 and CDR2 sequences are MDHEN and SYDVKM. This CDR3 spans 17 amino acids. V was cut by 3 bases and J by 2 bases, with 19 bases left in between.

The rearrangement uses TRBV6-6 and TRBJ2-5, with D possibly being TRBD1 or TRBD2 (5 bases each). The J call may not be correct, given that the DNA end is closer to TRBJ2-7. The CDR3 runs to 15 residues. Germline V gene data show CDR1 as MNHNY and CDR2 as SVGAGI (reference sequence). As DNA, the CDR3 is TGTGCCAGCAGTTACTCTGGGACCAGCTCCTACGAGCAGTACTTC. Amino acid sequence: CASSYSGTSSYEQYF.

This clone came up a few times. The chain employs TRBV5-1 and TRBJ1-1; maybe TRBD1 (6 bases). V shed 4 bases and J shed 0 bases, with 13 bases lying between them. Germline lookup yields CDR1 SGHRS and CDR2 YFSETQ. CDR3 size: 15 residues. CDR3 protein: CASSPPGAMNTEAFF. CDR3 nucleotide sequence: TGCGCCAGCAGCCCTCCGGGGGCCATGAACACTGAAGCTTTCTTT. Together with reference TRBV5-1 and TRBJ1-1, the CDR3 gives the full variable domain: KAGVTQTPRYLIKTRGQQVTLSCSPISGHRSVSWYQQTPGQGLQFLFEYFSETQRNKGNFPGRFSGRQFSNSRSEMNVSTLELGDSALYLCASSPPGAMNTEAFFGQGTRLTVV.

The chain uses TRBV18 and TRBJ2-3, with unresolved D. Trimming removed 3 bases from V and 3 bases from J, with 7 bases in between. Germline-derived CDR1 and CDR2 are KGHSH and LQKENI. This CDR3 region has 13 residues. As DNA, the CDR3 is TGTGCCAGCTCACCGATGAATACAGATACGCAGTATTTT. It specifies CASSPMNTDTQYF.

This chain links TRBV14 with TRBJ1-2; D may be TRBD1 (6 bases). Germline V lookup: CDR1 SGHDN, CDR2 FVKESK. Trimming took off 5 bases at V and 8 bases at J, with 18 bases between the two ends. The CDR3 has 14 residues. The CDR3 protein is CASSLAGDFGGYTF. CDR3 sequence (DNA): TGTGCCAGCAGCTTGGCAGGGGACTTCGGCGGCTACACCTTC.

The chain is built from TRBV11-2 and TRBJ2-1, with D unclear. The CDR3 is 15 amino acids. The V end was cut by 0 bases, the J end by 2 bases, with 8 bases between. Germline V gene data show CDR1 as SGHAT and CDR2 as FQNNGV. The CDR3 DNA sequence: TGTGCCAGCAGCTTAGAAGGATTTACCTACAATGAGCAGTTCTTC. Translated, it gives CASSLEGFTYNEQFF. Based on the CDR3 plus reference TRBV11-2 and TRBJ2-1, the full variable domain is EAGVAQSPRYKIIEKRQSVAFWCNPISGHATLYWYQQILGQGPKLLIQFQNNGVVDDSQLPKDRFSAERLKGVDSTLKIQPAKLEDSAVYLCASSLEGFTYNEQFFGPGTRLTVL.

To note about this clone: Other DNA sequences from this sample encode an identical CDR3 as well. The chain couples TRBV14 to TRBJ2-5; no firm D call. The V gene's germline CDR1 is SGHDN and CDR2 FVKESK. The CDR3 contains 13 residues. Between the trimmed V and J ends, which lost 3 bases and 7 bases, there was a span of 12 bases. As DNA, the CDR3 is TGTGCCAGCAGCCATGGTGCAAGAGGGACCCAGTACTTC. It translates to CASSHGARGTQYF.